This TCR beta chain was identified in a study of response to subunit inactivated influenza vaccine (dated by TCRdb to 2017 to 2018). At the level of the whole study: Deep quantitative T cell receptor repertoire profiling was used in the study to track responses to a trivalent subunit inactivated influenza vaccine. Overall study results and their limits: The authors suggested that each seasonal influenza vaccination may recruit only a limited number of new T cells.

This clonotype was detected a few times. It lacks a known antigen. Base-call qualities are not available, and no considerably larger clone is one nucleotide away. Library prep was done by RT-PCR. For sequencing, an Illumina HiSeq 2500 was employed. The raw public reads went through TCRdb reprocessing: fastp at Q25, MiXCR clone calling, in-frame beta chains kept. Rows matching on CDR3 protein sequence are summarized as one entry with the most common DNA and genes. This sample lists approximately 250,000 distinct CDR3 sequences; 12% were detected once. Approximately 8.4% of the sample lies in the top ten. Sample: non-naive T cells sorted from PBMCs, taken less than 15 days before vaccination. Per the publication, the cell subset or site label means: memory T cell fraction. The source of this sequence is a man in his fifties who received an inactivated influenza vaccine. Donor details come from another sample of the same person, matched by shared clones.

This receptor has the CDR3 CSVGGGTLNQYF. The DNA sequence follows: TGCAGCGTGGGGGGCGGGACACTAAATCAGTACTTC. The chain uses TRBV29-1 and TRBJ2-7, with the D gene tentatively TRBD1 or TRBD2, based on 6 matching bases in each. In the germline V gene, CDR1 corresponds to SQVTM and CDR2 to ANQGSEA. Its CDR3 holds 12 amino acids, cysteine through phenylalanine. The only DNA kept is the CDR3, 36 bases in frame from the first base. Between the V and J ends, shortened by 6 bases and 10 bases respectively, the junction contains 19 bases.